These T cell receptor beta chains were read from a single sample in a study of shared clonotypes between healthy human individuals. Data came from immunoSEQ multiplex PCR; TCRdb stores just in-frame clones and leaves some out. The sample records about 490,000 clones, over 75% being singletons. Sequenced: PBMCs. The receptors originated from a woman aged 40 to 50 in good health. Some clones in this sample may be carry-over from other donors' samples. Both conserved end residues are part of each CDR3. Fields, in order: V gene, D gene, clone size, J gene, CDR3 protein, CDR3 DNA. A D gene is named only where the DNA matches it firmly. Some rows mark clone size as missing; the rest say once, few, many or name a class of expanded clone.

v_gene: TRBV19
d_gene: TRBD1
abundance: -
j_gene: TRBJ1-5
CDR3aa: CASSGTGVQPQHF
CDR3nt: TGTGCCAGTTCCGGGACAGGGGTGCAGCCCCAGCATTTT

v_gene: TRBV28
d_gene: -
abundance: -
j_gene: TRBJ2-1
CDR3aa: CASTGNNNEQFF
CDR3nt: TGTGCCAGCACCGGCAACAACAATGAGCAGTTCTTC

v_gene: TRBV28
d_gene: TRBD2
abundance: -
j_gene: TRBJ2-7
CDR3aa: CASSGWTSGRDSYEQYF
CDR3nt: TGTGCCAGCAGTGGGTGGACTAGCGGGAGGGACTCCTACGAGCAGTACTTC

v_gene: TRBV7-3
d_gene: -
abundance: -
j_gene: TRBJ2-1
CDR3aa: CASSLTTAAYNEQFF
CDR3nt: TGTGCCAGCAGCTTAACGACGGCCGCCTACAATGAGCAGTTCTTC

v_gene: TRBV18
d_gene: TRBD1
abundance: -
j_gene: TRBJ2-2
CDR3aa: CASSLSRDRNTGELFF
CDR3nt: TGTGCCAGCTCACTAAGCCGGGACAGGAACACCGGGGAGCTGTTTTTT

v_gene: TRBV18
d_gene: TRBD1
abundance: -
j_gene: TRBJ2-7
CDR3aa: CASSPMGPMGQGAGNEQYF
CDR3nt: TGTGCCAGCTCACCAATGGGGCCAATGGGGCAGGGGGCCGGGAACGAGCAGTACTTC

v_gene: TRBV10-3
d_gene: -
abundance: -
j_gene: TRBJ2-6
CDR3aa: CAISESRVSGANVLTF
CDR3nt: TGTGCCATCAGTGAGTCTAGGGTCTCTGGGGCCAACGTCCTGACTTTC

v_gene: TRBV28
d_gene: TRBD1
abundance: -
j_gene: TRBJ1-3
CDR3aa: CASSGGTGLSLNSGNTIYF
CDR3nt: TGTGCCAGCAGTGGAGGGACAGGACTATCCCTTAACTCTGGAAACACCATATATTTT

v_gene: TRBV4-2
d_gene: -
abundance: -
j_gene: TRBJ2-7
CDR3aa: CASSQRKGRGFSYEQYF
CDR3nt: TGTGCCAGCAGCCAAAGGAAAGGGAGGGGGTTCTCCTACGAGCAGTACTTC

v_gene: TRBV27
d_gene: -
abundance: -
j_gene: TRBJ1-1
CDR3aa: CASSSYQGTEAFF
CDR3nt: TGTGCCAGCAGTTCATATCAGGGCACTGAAGCTTTCTTT

v_gene: TRBV5-1
d_gene: -
abundance: -
j_gene: TRBJ2-7
CDR3aa: CASSPGYTYEQYF
CDR3nt: TGCGCCAGCAGCCCCGGATATACCTACGAGCAGTACTTC

v_gene: TRBV11-2
d_gene: -
abundance: -
j_gene: TRBJ2-2
CDR3aa: CASSTSRGELRGELFF
CDR3nt: TGTGCCAGCAGCACCTCACGCGGGGAGTTGCGCGGGGAGCTGTTTTTT

v_gene: TRBV5-1
d_gene: -
abundance: -
j_gene: TRBJ2-7
CDR3aa: CASSPGGADSYEQYF
CDR3nt: TGCGCCAGCAGCCCCGGAGGCGCGGACTCCTACGAGCAGTACTTC

v_gene: TRBV11-2
d_gene: TRBD1
abundance: -
j_gene: TRBJ2-1
CDR3aa: CASSLRQGQYNEQFF
CDR3nt: TGTGCCAGCAGCTTAAGACAGGGGCAGTACAATGAGCAGTTCTTC

v_gene: TRBV21-1
d_gene: -
abundance: once
j_gene: TRBJ2-5
CDR3aa: CASSKSTGGTSYQETQYF
CDR3nt: TGTGCCAGCAGCAAATCGACAGGGGGAACTTCGTACCAAGAGACCCAGTACTTC

v_gene: TRBV28
d_gene: -
abundance: -
j_gene: TRBJ2-7
CDR3aa: CASSPTGRAGAYEQYF
CDR3nt: TGTGCCAGCAGCCCGACCGGGCGGGCCGGTGCCTACGAGCAGTACTTC

v_gene: TRBV28
d_gene: -
abundance: -
j_gene: TRBJ2-5
CDR3aa: CASSLRLLETQYF
CDR3nt: TGTGCCAGCAGTTTACGGCTACTGGAGACCCAGTACTTC

v_gene: TRBV9
d_gene: -
abundance: -
j_gene: TRBJ2-7
CDR3aa: CASSPELWGYEQYF
CDR3nt: TGTGCCAGCAGCCCCGAGTTGTGGGGATACGAGCAGTACTTC

v_gene: TRBV7-3
d_gene: -
abundance: -
j_gene: TRBJ1-2
CDR3aa: CASSERDGNGYTF
CDR3nt: TGTGCCAGCAGCGAGCGGGACGGAAATGGCTACACCTTC

v_gene: TRBV7-9
d_gene: -
abundance: -
j_gene: TRBJ1-1
CDR3aa: CASSFLGARRTEAFF
CDR3nt: TGTGCCAGCAGCTTTTTGGGGGCCCGGAGGACTGAAGCTTTCTTT

v_gene: TRBV2
d_gene: -
abundance: once
j_gene: TRBJ2-4
CDR3aa: CASSAGENIQYF
CDR3nt: TGTGCCAGCAGTGCGGGCGAGAACATTCAGTACTTC

v_gene: TRBV29-1
d_gene: -
abundance: -
j_gene: TRBJ1-1
CDR3aa: CSVGGFTDREAFF
CDR3nt: TGCAGCGTTGGGGGGTTTACCGACAGGGAAGCTTTCTTT

v_gene: TRBV4-1
d_gene: TRBD2
abundance: -
j_gene: TRBJ2-5
CDR3aa: CASSRLAGVETQYF
CDR3nt: TGCGCCAGCAGCCGCTTAGCGGGAGTAGAGACCCAGTACTTC

v_gene: TRBV6-6
d_gene: TRBD2
abundance: -
j_gene: TRBJ2-3
CDR3aa: CASTLAGGSTDTQYF
CDR3nt: TGTGCCAGCACTCTAGCGGGAGGGAGCACAGATACGCAGTATTTT

v_gene: TRBV9
d_gene: -
abundance: -
j_gene: TRBJ1-1
CDR3aa: CASSVGWNTEAFF
CDR3nt: TGTGCCAGCAGCGTAGGTTGGAACACTGAAGCTTTCTTT

v_gene: TRBV4-2
d_gene: -
abundance: -
j_gene: TRBJ2-2
CDR3aa: CASSQAVGVTGELFF
CDR3nt: TGTGCCAGCAGCCAAGCCGTGGGAGTGACCGGGGAGCTGTTTTTT

v_gene: TRBV28
d_gene: TRBD2
abundance: -
j_gene: TRBJ2-1
CDR3aa: CASRPGTSVDEQFF
CDR3nt: TGTGCCAGCAGACCCGGGACTAGCGTTGATGAGCAGTTCTTC

v_gene: TRBV27
d_gene: -
abundance: -
j_gene: TRBJ1-5
CDR3aa: CASSLTQGLNQPQHF
CDR3nt: TGTGCCAGCAGTCTAACCCAGGGACTCAATCAGCCCCAGCATTTT

v_gene: TRBV18
d_gene: -
abundance: -
j_gene: TRBJ1-2
CDR3aa: CASSPRDGNYGYTF
CDR3nt: TGTGCCAGCTCACCAAGGGACGGGAACTATGGCTACACCTTC

v_gene: TRBV13
d_gene: TRBD2
abundance: -
j_gene: TRBJ2-5
CDR3aa: CASSSNRGLAEVDGAQETQYF
CDR3nt: TGTGCCAGCAGCTCGAACCGCGGACTAGCGGAGGTCGATGGGGCCCAAGAGACCCAGTACTTC

v_gene: TRBV27
d_gene: -
abundance: -
j_gene: TRBJ1-2
CDR3aa: CASSPRGLTRGYTF
CDR3nt: TGTGCCAGCAGTCCCAGGGGACTAACAAGAGGCTACACCTTC

v_gene: TRBV30
d_gene: TRBD1
abundance: -
j_gene: TRBJ1-5
CDR3aa: CAWSLGQGGQPQHF
CDR3nt: TGTGCCTGGAGTCTGGGACAGGGAGGCCAGCCCCAGCATTTT

v_gene: TRBV4-2
d_gene: TRBD1
abundance: -
j_gene: TRBJ2-5
CDR3aa: CASSQEETGGWETQYF
CDR3nt: TGTGCCAGCAGCCAAGAAGAGACAGGGGGGTGGGAGACCCAGTACTTC

v_gene: TRBV19
d_gene: TRBD2
abundance: -
j_gene: TRBJ2-1
CDR3aa: CASSIAGGRDEQFF
CDR3nt: TGTGCCAGTAGTATCGCCGGGGGGAGGGATGAGCAGTTCTTC

v_gene: TRBV4-1
d_gene: -
abundance: -
j_gene: TRBJ2-1
CDR3aa: CASSGGPYNEQFF
CDR3nt: TGCGCCAGCAGCGGCGGTCCCTACAATGAGCAGTTCTTC

v_gene: TRBV28
d_gene: -
abundance: -
j_gene: TRBJ2-7
CDR3aa: CASRRQPYEQYF
CDR3nt: TGTGCCAGCCGGAGGCAACCCTACGAGCAGTACTTC

v_gene: TRBV5-6
d_gene: -
abundance: -
j_gene: TRBJ2-3
CDR3aa: CASSATGSTDTQYF
CDR3nt: TGTGCCAGCAGCGCAACAGGGAGCACAGATACGCAGTATTTT